This record covers a single T cell receptor (beta chain). The V gene lost 6 bases and the J gene lost 5 bases, with 14 bases spanning the gap. The length of the CDR3 is 13 residues. The sample originates from a study of blood T cell repertoires in COVID-19. Across the whole study: Whether acute or convalescent, the COVID-19 samples came from the United States, Italy and Spain. T cells, B-cell-depleted T cells, or PBMCs provided the cDNA or gDNA that served as material.

Per the original data handling: The assay estimated nucleated cells by amplifying reference gene primers. Sequenced by immunoSEQ multiplex PCR; TCRdb stores in-frame clones only, minus some. The DNA gave D and trimming, while V, J and clone size come from that table. Of some 340,000 clones listed, more than 90% are singletons. Specimen: PBMCs or T cells enriched from blood (not recorded which). V and J are TRBV12-3 or TRBV12-4 and TRBJ2-7; D may be TRBD1 (6 bases). The sequence derives from a woman aged 25 to 45 who had been exposed to COVID-19. The CDR3 spells CASSAGTKDEQYF. The CDR3 DNA sequence: TGTGCCAGCAGCGCAGGGACAAAGGACGAGCAGTACTTC.